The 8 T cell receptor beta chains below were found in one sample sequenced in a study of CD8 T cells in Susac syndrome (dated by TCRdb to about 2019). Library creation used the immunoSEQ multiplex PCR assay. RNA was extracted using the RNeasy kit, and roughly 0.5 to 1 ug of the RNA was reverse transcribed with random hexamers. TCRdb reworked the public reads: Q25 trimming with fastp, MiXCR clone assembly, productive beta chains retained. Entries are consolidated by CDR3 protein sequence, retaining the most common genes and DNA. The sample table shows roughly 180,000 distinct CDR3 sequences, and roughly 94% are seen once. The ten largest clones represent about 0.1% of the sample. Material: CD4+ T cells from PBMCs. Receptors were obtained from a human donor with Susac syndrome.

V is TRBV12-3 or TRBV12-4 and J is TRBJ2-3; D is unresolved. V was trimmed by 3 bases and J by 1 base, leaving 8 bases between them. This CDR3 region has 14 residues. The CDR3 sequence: CASSFRAGTDTQYF. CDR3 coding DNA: TGTGCCAGCAGTTTTCGGGCCGGCACAGATACGCAGTATTTT.

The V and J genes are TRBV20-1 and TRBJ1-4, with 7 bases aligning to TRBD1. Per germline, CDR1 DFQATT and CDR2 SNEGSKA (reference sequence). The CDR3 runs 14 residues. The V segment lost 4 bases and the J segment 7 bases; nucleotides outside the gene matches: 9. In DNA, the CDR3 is TGCAGTGCTACCATAAGGGGGCTCCCTGAAAAACTGTTTTTT. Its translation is CSATIRGLPEKLFF.

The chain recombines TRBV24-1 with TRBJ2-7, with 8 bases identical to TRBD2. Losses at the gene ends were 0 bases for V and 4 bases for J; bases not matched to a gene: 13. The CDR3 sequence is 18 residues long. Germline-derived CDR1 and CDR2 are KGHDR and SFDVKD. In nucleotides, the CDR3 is TGTGCCACCAGTGATTTGCTAATCCAGCGGGAGCGAAGGTACGAGCAGTACTTC. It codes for CATSDLLIQRERRYEQYF.

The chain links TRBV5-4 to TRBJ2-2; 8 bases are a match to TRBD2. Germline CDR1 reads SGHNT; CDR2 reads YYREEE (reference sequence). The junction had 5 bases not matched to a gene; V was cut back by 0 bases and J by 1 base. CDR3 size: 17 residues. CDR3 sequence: CASSLAGSGKNTGELFF. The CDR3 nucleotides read TGTGCCAGCAGCTTGGCTGGTAGCGGGAAGAACACCGGGGAGCTGTTTTTT.

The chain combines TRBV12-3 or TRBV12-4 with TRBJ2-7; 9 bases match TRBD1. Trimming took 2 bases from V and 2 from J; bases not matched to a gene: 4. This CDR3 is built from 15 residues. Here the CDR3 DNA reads TGTGCCAGCAGTTTACAGGGGACAGGGCCCTACGAGCAGTACTTC. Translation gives CASSLQGTGPYEQYF.

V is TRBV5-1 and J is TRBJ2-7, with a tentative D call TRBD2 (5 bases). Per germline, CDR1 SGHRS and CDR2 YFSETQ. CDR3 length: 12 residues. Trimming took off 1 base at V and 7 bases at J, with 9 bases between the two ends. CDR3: CASSLIGVEQYF. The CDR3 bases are TGCGCCAGCAGCTTGATCGGGGTTGAGCAGTACTTC.

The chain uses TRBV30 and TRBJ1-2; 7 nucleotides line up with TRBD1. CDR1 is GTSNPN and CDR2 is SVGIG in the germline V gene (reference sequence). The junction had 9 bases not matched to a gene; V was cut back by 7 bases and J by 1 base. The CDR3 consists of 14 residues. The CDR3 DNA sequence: TGTGCCTTGACCGGGACAGCTTTTAACTATGGCTACACCTTC. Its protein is CALTGTAFNYGYTF.

CDR3 nucleotides: TGCGCCAGCAGCTTGGGCCCCGGGGGACAGGGGAATTCACCCCTCCACTTT. It yields the protein CASSLGPGGQGNSPLHF. The J gene is TRBJ1-6, the V gene TRBV5-1, with TRBD1 matching 10 bases. In germline, CDR1 is SGHRS, CDR2 YFSETQ. J gave up 7 bases and V 0 bases, and 7 bases lay outside the gene matches. This CDR3 is 17 amino acids long.